A selection of T cell receptor beta chains follows, all from one sample in a study of blood T cell repertoires in COVID-19. Sequencing was performed with immunoSEQ multiplex PCR; in TCRdb, only in-frame clones are kept and a portion is missing. The table has about 190,000 clones, about 85% seen once. Sequencing was performed on peripheral blood. These receptors all come from a man younger than 45 with acute or convalescent COVID-19. CDR3s include the opening cysteine and the closing phenylalanine or tryptophan. A D gene is named only where the DNA matches it firmly. Size tells how often a clone was seen (once, few, many) or the class of an expanded clone, and some rows leave it out.

j_gene | abundance | v_gene | d_gene | CDR3aa | CDR3nt
TRBJ1-5 | NA | TRBV6-5 | NA | CASSWGGNQPQHF | TGTGCCAGCAGTTGGGGGGGCAATCAGCCCCAGCATTTT
TRBJ1-5 | NA | TRBV6-5 | NA | CASSTQQGPNQPQHF | TGTGCCAGCAGTACACAACAGGGTCCCAATCAGCCCCAGCATTTT
TRBJ1-5 | NA | TRBV18 | NA | CASSPPFLGDYSNQPQHF | TGTGCCAGCTCACCACCGTTTTTAGGAGATTATAGCAATCAGCCCCAGCATTTT
TRBJ2-3 | NA | TRBV24-1 | NA | CATAPGWSADTQYF | TGTGCCACCGCCCCCGGGTGGAGCGCAGATACGCAGTATTTT
TRBJ2-2 | NA | TRBV5-1 | NA | CASSLQVGNTGELFF | TGCGCCAGCAGCTTGCAGGTCGGGAACACCGGGGAGCTGTTTTTT
TRBJ1-2 | NA | TRBV5-1 | TRBD1 | CASSLSGDRLDYGYTF | TGCGCCAGCAGCTTATCCGGGGACAGACTGGACTATGGCTACACCTTC
TRBJ1-5 | once | TRBV6-1 | NA | CASSDVQGLRNQPQHF | TGTGCCAGCAGTGACGTACAGGGCCTCCGCAATCAGCCCCAGCATTTT
TRBJ1-5 | NA | TRBV19 | NA | CASSTPRAQHQPQHF | TGTGCCAGCTCGACGCCCAGGGCTCAGCATCAGCCCCAGCATTTT
TRBJ1-5 | NA | TRBV24-1 | NA | CATSDLDGDLYQPQHF | TGTGCCACCAGTGATTTGGATGGAGACCTCTATCAGCCCCAGCATTTT
TRBJ1-2 | NA | TRBV24-1 | NA | CATSETRRDGNYGYTF | TGTGCCACCAGTGAAACTAGGCGGGACGGAAACTATGGCTACACCTTC
TRBJ1-6 | NA | TRBV18 | NA | CASSPFRDDNSPLHF | TGTGCCAGCTCACCATTCCGGGATGATAATTCACCCCTCCACTTT
TRBJ1-4 | NA | TRBV11-2 | NA | CASSSTGEKLFF | TGTGCCAGCAGCTCAACCGGGGAAAAACTGTTTTTT
TRBJ2-1 | many | TRBV6-5 | NA | CASRAFGQSYNEQFF | TGTGCCAGCCGGGCCTTCGGACAATCCTACAATGAGCAGTTCTTC
TRBJ2-7 | NA | TRBV4-2 | NA | CASSTYYEQYF | TGTGCCAGCAGCACTTATTACGAGCAGTACTTC
TRBJ1-5 | once | TRBV5-4 | NA | CASSLGGVNQPQHF | TGTGCCAGCAGTCTCGGGGGAGTTAATCAGCCCCAGCATTTT
TRBJ2-1 | NA | TRBV7-3 | TRBD2 | CASSPRDSGTYNEQFF | TGTGCCAGCAGCCCCCGGGATAGCGGGACCTACAATGAGCAGTTCTTC
TRBJ1-5 | NA | TRBV7-2 | NA | CASRTSGFNQPQHF | TGTGCCAGCAGGACCTCAGGGTTCAATCAGCCCCAGCATTTT
TRBJ1-5 | NA | TRBV28 | NA | CASSLSPVPSNQPQHF | TGTGCCAGCAGTTTAAGTCCAGTACCTAGCAATCAGCCCCAGCATTTT
TRBJ2-3 | once | TRBV27 | NA | CASSLGLGRGATDTQYF | TGTGCCAGCAGTCTAGGGCTAGGCCGGGGGGCCACAGATACGCAGTATTTT
TRBJ2-2 | once | TRBV18 | TRBD1 | CASSPPGTGLTGELFF | TGTGCCAGCTCACCACCGGGGACAGGGCTGACCGGGGAGCTGTTTTTT
TRBJ2-2 | NA | TRBV19 | TRBD2 | CASRFVAGSGELFF | TGTGCCAGTAGGTTTGTAGCGGGATCCGGGGAGCTGTTTTTT
TRBJ1-3 | NA | TRBV7-2 | NA | CASSLSGIKAGNTIYF | TGTGCCAGCAGCTTATCGGGAATAAAGGCTGGAAACACCATATATTTT
TRBJ2-4 | NA | TRBV9 | TRBD2 | CASSVGAGGPINIQYF | TGTGCCAGCAGCGTAGGGGCGGGAGGGCCGATAAACATTCAGTACTTC